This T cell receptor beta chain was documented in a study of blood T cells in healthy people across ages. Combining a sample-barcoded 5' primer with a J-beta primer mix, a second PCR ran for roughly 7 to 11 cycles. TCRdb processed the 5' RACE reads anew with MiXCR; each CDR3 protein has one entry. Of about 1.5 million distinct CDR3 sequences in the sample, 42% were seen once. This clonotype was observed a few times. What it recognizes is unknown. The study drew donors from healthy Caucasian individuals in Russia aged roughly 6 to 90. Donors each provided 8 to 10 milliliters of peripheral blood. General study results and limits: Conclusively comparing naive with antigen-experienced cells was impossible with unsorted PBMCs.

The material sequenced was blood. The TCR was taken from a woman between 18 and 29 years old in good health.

In nucleotides, the CDR3 is TGTGCCAGCAGCTTAACCCAACTGTCGCTAGCGGGGGGCACCGGGGAGCTGTTTTTT. Protein: CASSLTQLSLAGGTGELFF. This chain uses TRBV7-3 with TRBJ2-2; 11 nucleotides agree with TRBD2. V shed 0 bases and J 4 bases; nucleotides not matched to a gene: 10. Looked up from germline, CDR1 is SGHTA and CDR2 is FQGTGA. The CDR3 sequence is 19 residues long. The variable domain in full, with the rest retrieved from reference TRBV7-3 and TRBJ2-2, is GAGVSQTPSNKVTEKGKYVELRCDPISGHTALYWYRQSLGQGPEFLIYFQGTGAADDSGLPNDRFFAVRPEGSVSTLKIQRTERGDSAVYLCASSLTQLSLAGGTGELFFGEGSRLTVL.